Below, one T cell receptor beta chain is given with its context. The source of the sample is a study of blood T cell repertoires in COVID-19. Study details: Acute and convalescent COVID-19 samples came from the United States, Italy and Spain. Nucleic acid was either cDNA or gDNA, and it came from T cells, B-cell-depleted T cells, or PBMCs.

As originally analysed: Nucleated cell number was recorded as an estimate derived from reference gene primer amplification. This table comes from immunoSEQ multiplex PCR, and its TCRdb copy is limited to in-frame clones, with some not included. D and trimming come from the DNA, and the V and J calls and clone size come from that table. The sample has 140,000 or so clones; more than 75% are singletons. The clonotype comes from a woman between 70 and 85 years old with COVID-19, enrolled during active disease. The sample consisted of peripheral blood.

The CDR3 DNA reads TGTGCCAGCAGCGTAACCGACATACAGGGGGGTGCAGATACGCAGTATTTT. Encoded protein: CASSVTDIQGGADTQYF. The J gene is TRBJ2-3, the V gene TRBV9; 8 positions agree with TRBD1. The CDR3 consists of 17 residues. Trimming took 1 base from V and 4 from J; bases not matched to a gene: 11. Germline-derived CDR1 and CDR2 are SGDLS and YYNGEE.